The rows below give T cell receptor beta chains drawn from one sample of a study of blood T cell repertoires in COVID-19. The assay was immunoSEQ multiplex PCR, and TCRdb's table has in-frame clones only and misses some. Of roughly 200,000 clones listed, approximately 83% were seen once; the top ten hold more than 3%. The specimen sequenced was peripheral blood. These receptors were obtained from a man in his 60s with acute or convalescent COVID-19. CDR3s include the opening cysteine and the closing phenylalanine or tryptophan. Expanded clones get a size class; other rows say once, few or many, or leave the size out.

V	size	J	CDR3
TRBV7-9	few	TRBJ2-7	CASSRGTTEQYF
TRBV12-5	.	TRBJ2-7	CASGPGQEAYEQYF
TRBV3-1/TRBV3-2	few	TRBJ2-1	CASSQEAGWGQFF
TRBV12-3/TRBV12-4	.	TRBJ1-5	CASSFAGNQPQHF
TRBV27	.	TRBJ1-2	CASGKGGASGYTF
TRBV7-2	once	TRBJ1-6	CASSWRQGDNSPLHF
TRBV29-1	once	TRBJ2-7	CSARGVYEQYF
TRBV7-3	.	TRBJ2-3	CASSQQGAGGTDTQYF
TRBV19	.	TRBJ2-7	CASSSGQGSYEQYF
TRBV7-6	.	TRBJ2-1	CASSLRDRLAGGNNEQFF
TRBV7-2	.	TRBJ2-7	CASSFGSGRGYEQYF
TRBV7-9	.	TRBJ2-2	CASSKNRGHTGELFF
TRBV27	.	TRBJ2-3	CASSRLAESTDTQYF
TRBV6-4	.	TRBJ2-1	CASSHSSRNEQFF
TRBV6-6	.	TRBJ2-7	CASSYSGTSGDGQYF
TRBV28	.	TRBJ1-3	CASSPPQSSGNTIYF
TRBV6-5	.	TRBJ1-1	CASRGEGRTYWAFF
TRBV5-1	.	TRBJ2-1	CASSPDTGTWEQFF
TRBV28	once	TRBJ1-2	CASTAPLAATGGSYGYTF
TRBV11-1	once	TRBJ2-7	CASSAPSGYEQYF
TRBV28	once	TRBJ1-1	CASSPGGAGDTEAFF
TRBV5-1	.	TRBJ1-6	CASSLAGQGYSPLHF
TRBV30	.	TRBJ1-1	CAWSIRQGMTEAFF
TRBV27	few	TRBJ1-1	CASTPYGGGWAFF
TRBV6-2/TRBV6-3	.	TRBJ1-1	CASSYGTGRTNTEAFF
TRBV28	.	TRBJ2-1	CASSFSGRANEQFF
TRBV19	few	TRBJ1-1	CATREGEVRTEAFF
TRBV11-2	.	TRBJ2-2	CASSWYSPGTGELFF
TRBV11-2	.	TRBJ2-7	CASSPGGGHEQYF
TRBV19	.	TRBJ2-4	CASSIPGAKNIQYF
TRBV28	.	TRBJ2-2	CASSGTSGRKTGELFF
TRBV4-1	once	TRBJ2-1	CASSQETSGEQFF
TRBV18	once	TRBJ2-7	CASSPIRGGDEQYF
TRBV4-1	.	TRBJ2-7	CASSQDLMREPYEQYF
TRBV19	.	TRBJ2-5	CASRASGSGETQYF
TRBV6-2/TRBV6-3	once	TRBJ2-4	CASSYSILAGSLAKNIQYF
TRBV3-1/TRBV3-2	.	TRBJ1-3	CASSLGAGTGNTIYF
TRBV6-5	.	TRBJ1-6	CASGQSGDSPLHF
TRBV15	.	TRBJ2-7	CATGSGTTYEQYF
TRBV15	.	TRBJ2-7	CATSRDNTGLYEQYF
TRBV7-2	once	TRBJ2-1	CASSLGLAGGNEQFF
TRBV6-6	.	TRBJ2-7	CASSTGTTYEQYF
TRBV5-6	.	TRBJ2-1	CASRTSGRVDNEQFF
TRBV5-1	.	TRBJ2-1	CASSSDLSSYNEQFF
TRBV5-1	.	TRBJ2-2	CASSLNSIANTGELFF
TRBV5-8	.	TRBJ2-7	CASSYGSGGPYEQYF
TRBV27	.	TRBJ2-5	CASSHRIQETQYF
TRBV28	.	TRBJ1-4	CASSLLGTNEKLFF
TRBV7-8	.	TRBJ1-1	CASNPQAGWNTEAFF